This is a list of T cell receptor beta chains from one sample in a study of cytomegalovirus exposure and HLA in healthy donors. Using immunoSEQ multiplex PCR, the repertoire was profiled, and TCRdb retains in-frame clones only, with some absent. The data show some 120,000 clones, around 77% seen once. The sample was PBMCs. These receptors were collected from a man aged 50 to 60 in good health and CMV-seronegative. The CDR3 runs from the conserved cysteine through the conserved F or W. The D gene is left open where the match is weak. Part of the rows lack a size; the others show once, few, many or a class for expanded clones.

d_call j_call v_call clone_size cdr3_aa cdr3_nt
TRBD2 TRBJ2-7 TRBV10-1 - CASSSGSHEQYF TGCGCCAGCTCTAGCGGGAGCCACGAGCAGTACTTC
- TRBJ1-5 TRBV4-1 - CASSQELGGVNSNQPQHF TGCGCCAGCAGCCAAGAGTTGGGGGGAGTTAATAGCAATCAGCCCCAGCATTTT
- TRBJ2-3 TRBV7-2 - CASSSTLAELTQYF TGTGCCAGCAGCTCGACATTAGCGGAACTTACGCAGTATTTT
- TRBJ1-1 TRBV11-2 - CASSLGAVTEAFF TGTGCCAGCAGCTTAGGTGCGGTCACTGAAGCTTTCTTT
TRBD1 TRBJ2-1 TRBV5-1 - CASSQDRVYTYNEQFF TGCGCCAGCAGCCAGGACAGGGTGTATACCTACAATGAGCAGTTCTTC
TRBD1 TRBJ2-6 TRBV2 once CASKTGTGEFSGANVLTF TGTGCCAGCAAAACCGGGACAGGGGAATTCTCTGGGGCCAACGTCCTGACTTTC
TRBD2 TRBJ2-3 TRBV7-9 - CASSPGLAGDTQYF TGTGCCAGCAGTCCGGGACTAGCGGGAGATACGCAGTATTTT
- TRBJ1-1 TRBV11-2 once CASRAGANTEAFF TGTGCCAGCAGGGCAGGGGCGAACACTGAAGCTTTCTTT
- TRBJ2-2 TRBV10-1 - CASSESTWSGRTGELFF TGCGCCAGCAGTGAGTCGACATGGTCAGGGCGCACCGGGGAGCTGTTTTTT
- TRBJ1-4 TRBV11-2 - CASRVGAGEKLFF TGTGCCAGCAGGGTGGGTGCGGGTGAAAAACTGTTTTTT
- TRBJ1-5 TRBV28 few CASSLAGRRDQPQHF TGTGCCAGCAGTTTAGCCGGCAGGCGGGATCAGCCCCAGCATTTT
TRBD2 TRBJ2-5 TRBV5-1 - CASSLAAGREEETQYF TGCGCCAGCAGCTTGGCCGCCGGGAGGGAGGAGGAGACCCAGTACTTC
TRBD2 TRBJ2-1 TRBV7-8 - CASSPTGLAHNEQFF TGTGCCAGCAGTCCGACGGGACTAGCCCACAATGAGCAGTTCTTC
- TRBJ2-7 TRBV29-1 - CSVEDGVREQYF TGCAGCGTTGAAGATGGTGTGCGGGAGCAGTACTTC
TRBD2 TRBJ2-1 TRBV7-2 - CASSFGTSQFF TGTGCCAGCAGCTTCGGGACTAGCCAATTCTTC
- TRBJ2-1 TRBV6-5 - CASSYWGTPGVEQFF TGTGCCAGCAGTTACTGGGGGACTCCTGGGGTTGAGCAGTTCTTC
- TRBJ1-2 TRBV6-5 - CASSRTASYGYTF TGTGCCAGCAGTCGGACAGCTTCCTATGGCTACACCTTC
- TRBJ2-5 TRBV5-1 - CASSLAKRAGNEQYF TGCGCCAGCAGCTTGGCCAAGCGCGCAGGGAATGAGCAGTACTTC
- TRBJ1-1 TRBV6-6 - CASSYSKLMNTEAFF TGTGCCAGCAGTTACTCGAAACTCATGAACACTGAAGCTTTCTTT
TRBD1 TRBJ2-1 TRBV12-5 - CASGTTTGTGGVNEQFF TGTGCTAGTGGTACTACCACCGGGACAGGGGGGGTTAATGAGCAGTTCTTC
TRBD1 TRBJ1-6 TRBV9 - CASSSLGTGESNSPLHF TGTGCCAGCAGCTCGCTAGGGACAGGCGAGAGTAATTCACCCCTCCACTTT
- TRBJ1-1 TRBV18 - CASSPPSADTEAFF TGTGCCAGCTCACCACCGTCGGCGGACACTGAAGCTTTCTTT
- TRBJ1-1 TRBV19 - CASRPQVAHTEAFF TGTGCCAGTAGACCACAGGTCGCTCACACTGAAGCTTTCTTT
TRBD1 TRBJ2-3 TRBV5-1 - CASSPRDRTDTQYF TGCGCCAGCAGCCCCCGGGACAGAACAGATACGCAGTATTTT
- TRBJ2-1 TRBV5-1 - CASSLVGINHNEQFF TGCGCCAGCAGCTTGGTCGGGATCAACCACAATGAGCAGTTCTTC
- TRBJ1-5 TRBV6-6 - CASSYYRNQPQHF TGTGCCAGCAGTTACTACAGGAATCAGCCCCAGCATTTT
TRBD1 TRBJ2-2 TRBV7-6 - CASSPRQGRTGGELFF TGTGCCAGCAGCCCCCGACAGGGGAGAACGGGCGGGGAGCTGTTTTTT
- TRBJ2-1 TRBV9 - CASSAGYNEQFF TGTGCCAGCAGCGCCGGGTACAATGAGCAGTTCTTC
TRBD1 TRBJ1-3 TRBV10-3 - CAIMRDSLSGNTIYF TGTGCCATCATGAGGGACAGCCTCTCTGGAAACACCATATATTTT
- TRBJ1-2 TRBV6-1 - CASSAGLNYGYTF TGTGCCAGCAGTGCGGGTCTGAACTATGGCTACACCTTC
TRBD1 TRBJ1-5 TRBV19 few CASSIWDRGNNQPQHF TGTGCCAGTAGTATTTGGGACAGGGGTAACAATCAGCCCCAGCATTTT
- TRBJ2-7 TRBV9 - CASSVGGQTYEQYF TGTGCCAGCAGCGTAGGGGGCCAAACCTACGAGCAGTACTTC
- TRBJ1-1 TRBV27 few CASSLRQGFEAFF TGTGCCAGCAGTTTAAGGCAGGGTTTTGAAGCTTTCTTT
TRBD1 TRBJ2-1 TRBV5-1 few CASSLGTGVGLSYNEQFF TGCGCCAGCAGCTTGGGGACAGGGGTTGGCCTCTCCTACAATGAGCAGTTCTTC
- TRBJ1-1 TRBV11-2 - CASSFVSGNTEAFF TGTGCCAGCAGCTTCGTTTCAGGTAATACTGAAGCTTTCTTT
- TRBJ1-2 TRBV10-1 - CASSPHGNLYGYTF TGCGCCAGCAGTCCTCACGGGAACCTTTATGGCTACACCTTC
- TRBJ2-2 TRBV25-1 once CASSREVAPDTGELFF TGTGCCAGCAGCCGAGAGGTAGCCCCCGACACCGGGGAGCTGTTTTTT
- TRBJ2-3 TRBV4-1 - CASSRDYGTDTQYF TGCGCCAGCAGCCGTGACTATGGCACAGATACGCAGTATTTT
- TRBJ2-7 TRBV6-5 - CASSPRARGHYEQYF TGTGCCAGCAGCCCCCGGGCCAGGGGCCACTACGAGCAGTACTTC
TRBD1 TRBJ2-7 TRBV4-1 - CASSQVGPGGYEQYF TGCGCCAGCAGCCAAGTCGGTCCAGGGGGATACGAGCAGTACTTC
- TRBJ2-7 TRBV10-2 - CASRDNYEQYF TGCGCCAGCAGGGACAACTACGAGCAGTACTTC